Shown below are 20 T cell receptor beta chains from a single sample sequenced in a study of identical twins (TCRdb year 2016). Library construction relied on 5' RACE. Instrument used: Illumina HiSeq 2000. The public reads were reprocessed in TCRdb via fastp at Q25 and MiXCR, keeping in-frame beta chains. When rows share a CDR3 protein, they turn into one entry using the most common DNA and genes. The sample table shows 700,000 or so distinct CDR3 sequences, and around 8.6% are seen once. The top ten clonotypes cover more than 0.75% of the sample. The data were also submitted as part of a second study, on yellow fever vaccine responses in identical twins.

Sequencing was performed on PBMCs. The receptor set was obtained from a woman aged 18-30 years in good health.

This clonotype was seen at least ten times. This chain uses TRBV5-1 with TRBJ2-7; 14 bases map to TRBD2. CDR3 size: 15 residues. Germline loops: CDR1 SGHRS, CDR2 YFSETQ. The V and J ends lost 4 bases and 4 bases, in that order; junction bases with no gene match: 4. CDR3 sequence (DNA): TGCGCCAGCAGCCAGACTAGCGGGGGGGCTTACGAGCAGTACTTC. This sequence encodes CASSQTSGGAYEQYF.

This clonotype showed up many times. The chain recombines TRBV6-1 with TRBJ2-3, with D hard to call. The CDR3 contains 16 residues. Germline V gene lookup returns CDR1 MNHNS and CDR2 SASEGT. The V and J ends lost 6 bases and 1 base respectively, with 17 bases between them. CDR3 protein: CASSQWAGGGTDTQYF. The CDR3 region has the DNA TGTGCCAGCAGCCAGTGGGCCGGTGGTGGCACAGATACGCAGTATTTT.

In its sample, this clonotype was seen a few times. The chain carries TRBV10-3 and TRBJ2-5, with TRBD2 identical over 9 bases. There are 14 residues in the CDR3. Germline CDR1 reads ENHRY; CDR2 reads SYGVKD. V lost 10 bases and J lost 5; bases outside the gene matches: 11. CDR3: CATSTRGGLETQYF. The CDR3 coding sequence is TGTGCCACCTCTACGCGGGGGGGCCTTGAGACCCAGTACTTC.

The chain uses TRBV2 and TRBJ2-7, with 8 bases matching TRBD1. The CDR3 spans 15 residues. Germline V CDR1 and CDR2: SNHLY, FYNNEI. Losses at the gene ends were 1 base for V and 4 bases for J; bases not matched to a gene: 6. The CDR3 reads CASSEGPGGGYEQYF. Written as DNA, the CDR3 is TGTGCCAGCAGTGAAGGGCCAGGGGGCGGTTACGAGCAGTACTTC.

This clonotype was seen more than once but under ten times. The CDR3 loop is CSVDPPGPTYNEQFF. Here the CDR3 DNA reads TGCAGCGTTGATCCCCCGGGACCTACTTACAATGAGCAGTTCTTC. The chain couples TRBV29-1 to TRBJ2-1; D may correspond to TRBD1 or TRBD2 (5 bases each). This CDR3 is 15 amino acids long. Germline V gives CDR1 SQVTM, CDR2 ANQGSEA. V dropped 3 bases and J dropped 4 bases, with 16 bases sitting between them.

The chain has TRBV7-8 and TRBJ2-7; 9 positions agree with TRBD1. CDR1 is SGHVS and CDR2 is FQNEAQ in the germline V gene. V lost 5 bases, J lost 6 bases, and 8 bases stayed unmatched. The CDR3 extends over 14 amino acids. The CDR3 DNA reads as TGTGCCAGCAGCCCGCGGGACAGGGTGGGCGAGCAGTACTTC. Encoded protein: CASSPRDRVGEQYF.

The rearrangement joins TRBV6-4 to TRBJ1-1, with 7 bases aligning to TRBD1. Per the germline V gene, CDR1 is MRHNA and CDR2 is SNTAGT. The CDR3 extends over 17 amino acids. V dropped 2 bases and J dropped 0; count of bases not matched to a gene: 9. CDR3 sequence: CASSDPDRVQMNTEAFF. The CDR3 coding sequence is TGTGCCAGCAGTGACCCTGACAGGGTACAGATGAACACTGAAGCTTTCTTT.

The chain carries TRBV12-3 or TRBV12-4 and TRBJ2-7; TRBD1 agrees at 12 bases. The CDR3 runs to 17 residues. V dropped 6 bases and J dropped 3; count of bases not matched to a gene: 12. The CDR3 loop reads CASSTRDRGPGDYEQYF. DNA of the CDR3: TGTGCCAGCAGCACCCGGGACAGGGGGCCGGGGGACTACGAGCAGTACTTC.

This chain uses TRBV9 with TRBJ1-5, with no clear D. CDR1 and CDR2 from the germline V gene are SGDLS and YYNGEE. The CDR3 loop spans 13 amino acids. V lost 0 bases, J lost 3 bases, and 4 bases lay in between. CDR3 residues: CASSVGNNQPQHF. In DNA form, the CDR3 reads TGTGCCAGCAGCGTAGGGAACAATCAGCCCCAGCATTTT.

This clonotype was counted only a few times. This chain links TRBV5-1 with TRBJ2-3; the D call may be TRBD1 or TRBD2 (5 bases each). The CDR3 is 15 residues long. V was shortened by 1 base and J by 1 base, with 10 bases between the two germline ends. Germline CDR1 and CDR2: SGHRS and YFSETQ. CDR3 sequence: CASSLNLGGTDTQYF. The CDR3 DNA follows: TGCGCCAGCAGCTTGAATCTGGGGGGCACAGATACGCAGTATTTT.

This clonotype came up many times. V and J are TRBV2 and TRBJ2-5; tentatively, D is TRBD2 (5 bases). Trimming pared 3 bases from V and 2 bases from J, leaving 13 bases between. Per germline, CDR1 SNHLY and CDR2 FYNNEI. This CDR3 is 15 amino acids long. The CDR3 reads CASSESGSPQETQYF. As DNA, the CDR3 is TGTGCCAGCAGTGAGTCGGGGTCCCCACAAGAGACCCAGTACTTC.

CDR3: CASSLEPGSTDTQYF. CDR3 DNA: TGCGCCAGCAGCTTGGAGCCGGGTAGCACAGATACGCAGTATTTT. The rearrangement uses TRBV5-1 and TRBJ2-3, with D uncertain. The CDR3 runs 15 residues. CDR1 is SGHRS and CDR2 is YFSETQ in the germline V gene. V gave up 0 bases and J gave up 0 bases, with 8 bases separating them.

This chain joins TRBV6-5 and TRBJ2-1; TRBD1 is a possible D gene (6 bases). Germline values: CDR1 MNHEY, CDR2 SVGAGI. CDR3 size: 15 residues. V gave up 6 bases and J gave up 7 bases, with 19 bases separating them. Here the CDR3 reads CASSYRAWVRNEQFF. The CDR3 bases are TGTGCCAGCAGCTACAGGGCTTGGGTGAGGAATGAGCAGTTCTTC.

This clonotype was detected only once. The chain links TRBV4-1 to TRBJ2-6; 11 bases align to TRBD2. The germline V gene has CDR1 MGHRA and CDR2 YSYEKL. V was pared by 4 bases and J by 1 base, with 9 bases of the junction left unmatched. The CDR3 is 19 residues long. The CDR3 loop reads CASSPSSGGAGSGANVLTF. CDR3 nucleotide sequence: TGCGCCAGCAGCCCAAGTAGCGGGGGGGCCGGGTCTGGGGCCAACGTCCTGACTTTC.

This clonotype appeared many times. V is TRBV5-1 and J is TRBJ1-2; TRBD1 might be the D (5 bases). The CDR3 loop spans 14 amino acids. The germline V and J ends were trimmed by 4 bases and 5 bases, with 15 bases remaining between them. Germline CDR1 reads SGHRS; CDR2 reads YFSETQ. CDR3 bases: TGCGCCAGCAGCCCGAGGGACGGGGATTATGGCTACACCTTC. Amino acid sequence: CASSPRDGDYGYTF.

The CDR3 nucleotides are TGCAGCGTTGAAGATACAGGGGCTATAAACAGTGGCTACACCTTC. Translating it yields CSVEDTGAINSGYTF. V is TRBV29-1 and J is TRBJ1-2, with 7 positions matching TRBD1. V was pared by 0 bases and J by 7 bases, with 11 bases of the junction left unmatched. This CDR3 comprises 15 residues. Per the germline V gene, CDR1 is SQVTM and CDR2 is ANQGSEA.

This clonotype was observed at least ten times. The V call is TRBV7-2, the J call TRBJ2-1; tentative D call: TRBD1 (5 bases). The length of the CDR3 is 14 residues. Trimming left V 6 bases short and J 2 bases short, with 11 bases between. From germline, CDR1 is SGHTA and CDR2 FQGNSA. CDR3 sequence (DNA): TGTGCCAGCAGAGGGGTTGGGGCCTACAATGAGCAGTTCTTC. Translated, it gives CASRGVGAYNEQFF.

The chain recombines TRBV7-2 with TRBJ2-3, with D uncertain. With 1 base removed from V and 1 base from J, the gap between germline ends came to 12 bases. The CDR3 contains 16 residues. CDR1 is SGHTA and CDR2 is FQGNSA in the germline V gene. The CDR3 is CASSLGGTARTDTQYF. The CDR3 nucleotides are TGTGCCAGCAGCTTAGGTGGCACAGCTCGCACAGATACGCAGTATTTT.

At least ten counts were recorded for this clonotype. The chain employs TRBV7-2 and TRBJ2-3; 8 bases fit TRBD2. The V gene end was trimmed by 7 bases and the J gene end by 2 bases; junction bases not matched to a gene: 8. CDR1 and CDR2 (germline): SGHTA, FQGNSA. The length of the CDR3 is 15 residues. The CDR3 bases are TGTGCCAGCATCCGAGCGGGAGTGGCCACAGATACGCAGTATTTT. Translating it yields CASIRAGVATDTQYF.

The chain is built from TRBV7-2 and TRBJ2-3; D remains unclear. Germline values: CDR1 SGHTA, CDR2 FQGNSA. V shed 3 bases and J shed 0 bases, with 7 bases lying between them. The CDR3 consists of 14 residues. The DNA of the CDR3 is TGTGCCAGCAGCTTCGACCCAAGCACAGATACGCAGTATTTT. It codes for CASSFDPSTDTQYF.